The 10 T cell receptor beta chains below were found in one sample sequenced in a study of blood T cells in healthy people across ages. With a J-beta primer mix and a sample-barcoded 5' primer, a second PCR ran about 6 to 11 cycles. Each CDR3 protein gets one entry after TCRdb re-called the 5' RACE reads with MiXCR. The table shows roughly 500,000 distinct CDR3 sequences, with around 24% occurring only once. The same data also went into a second study, on T cells of mothers and their children.

Sample: blood. All receptors derive from a boy aged 5-17 years in good health.

The chain is built from TRBV7-9 and TRBJ1-5; D is unclear. CDR1 and CDR2 (germline): SEHNR, FQNEAQ (reference sequence). This CDR3 is 15 amino acids long. Trimming removed 1 base from V and 0 bases from J, with 7 bases in between. CDR3 protein: CASSLVGSSNQPQHF. Here the CDR3 DNA reads TGTGCCAGCAGCTTAGTTGGAAGTAGCAATCAGCCCCAGCATTTT.

This clonotype was seen at least ten times. This chain links TRBV7-9 with TRBJ2-7, with TRBD1 matching 11 bases. V was pared by 5 bases and J by 3 bases, with 6 bases of the junction left unmatched. Germline assignment: CDR1 SEHNR and CDR2 FQNEAQ (reference sequence). CDR3 length: 15 residues. The CDR3 sequence is CASSLGQGAGYEQYF. The CDR3 nucleotides read TGTGCCAGCAGCCTTGGACAGGGGGCAGGCTACGAGCAGTACTTC.

The CDR3 loop is CSARAQLMPAQSSYNSPLHF. The DNA of the CDR3 is TGCAGTGCTAGGGCCCAACTGATGCCAGCACAGAGCTCCTATAATTCACCCCTCCACTTT. The chain has TRBV20-1 and TRBJ1-6, with D unresolved. CDR1 DFQATT and CDR2 SNEGSKA come from the germline V gene (reference sequence). The CDR3 length is 20 residues. Trimming took off 3 bases at V and 0 bases at J, with 24 bases between the two ends.

This clonotype was seen only a few times. The chain links TRBV20-1 to TRBJ1-1; maybe TRBD1 (5 bases). The CDR3 totals 17 residues. Trimming shortened V by 6 bases and J by 6 bases, and 29 bases separated the two germline ends. The V gene's germline CDR1 is DFQATT and CDR2 SNEGSKA (reference sequence). The CDR3 nucleotides are TGCAGTGCGTCGGAGGGGTCAAACACAGAACTTACCCCTGAAGCTTTCTTT. Translated: CSASEGSNTELTPEAFF.

This chain joins TRBV9 and TRBJ2-3, with 12 positions matching TRBD2. J was trimmed by 4 bases and V by 0 bases; bases with no gene match: 9. The CDR3 runs 18 residues. Per the germline V gene, CDR1 is SGDLS and CDR2 is YYNGEE. DNA for the CDR3: TGTGCCAGCAGCGTAGCTTCCTCACTAGCGGGAGGTCCAGATACGCAGTATTTT. This codes for CASSVASSLAGGPDTQYF.

This clonotype was seen repeatedly, ten times or more. In DNA form, the CDR3 reads TGTGCCAGCAGCAGCCCGGGACAGGGGGTGGAAGAGCAGTACTTC. This gives the protein CASSSPGQGVEEQYF. This chain joins TRBV7-9 and TRBJ2-5; 11 bases agree with TRBD1. The V segment lost 5 bases and the J segment 11 bases; nucleotides outside the gene matches: 13. The CDR3 covers 15 residues. The germline gives CDR1 SEHNR, CDR2 FQNEAQ (reference sequence).

CDR3 loop: CASSSTGEGPKEQFF. The CDR3 bases are TGTGCCAGCAGCTCCACAGGGGAGGGGCCTAAGGAGCAGTTCTTC. The rearrangement uses TRBV7-3 and TRBJ2-5; either TRBD1 or TRBD2 may fit D (7 bases each). The DNA matches TRBJ2-1 better at its end, which makes the J call doubtful. The CDR3 has 15 amino acids. CDR1 is SGHTA and CDR2 is FQGTGA in the germline V gene.

A word on this clonotype: The germline gene is not matched at one end of the junction; a read error may be the cause. The V call is TRBV7-7, the J call TRBJ2-1; TRBD1 aligns across 8 bases. Looked up from germline, CDR1 is SSHAT and CDR2 is FNYEAQ (reference sequence). There are 16 residues in the CDR3. CDR3 residues: CASSLDPWTGRNEQFF. Here the CDR3 DNA reads TGTGCTAGCAGCTTAGACCCTTGGACAGGGAGGAATGAGCAGTTCTTC. The variable domain in full, with the rest retrieved from reference TRBV7-7 and TRBJ2-1, is GAGVSQSPRYKVTKRGQDVTLRCDPISSHATLYWYQQALGQGPEFLTYFNYEAQPDKSGLPSDRFSAERPEGSISTLTIQRTEQRDSAMYRCASSLDPWTGRNEQFFGPGTRLTVL.

This sequence joins TRBV5-5 and TRBJ1-5; 10 bases line up with TRBD1. This CDR3 is 16 amino acids long. V gave up 4 bases and J gave up 11 bases; unmatched junction bases: 15. Germline V gene sequence: CDR1 SGHKS, CDR2 YYEKEE (reference sequence). CDR3 protein: CASSTGDRGGRVAQHF. For the CDR3, the DNA is TGTGCCAGCAGCACTGGGGACAGGGGCGGGAGGGTGGCCCAGCATTTT.

A few counts support this clonotype. This chain joins TRBV20-1 and TRBJ2-5, with a possible D match to TRBD2 (6 bases). The CDR3 has 15 amino acids. Deletions cut 6 bases from V and 7 bases from J, with 24 bases between. Per the germline V gene, CDR1 is DFQATT and CDR2 is SNEGSKA (reference sequence). The CDR3 reads CSATVGSGLTGTQYF. CDR3 DNA: TGCAGTGCGACGGTGGGTAGCGGCCTCACTGGGACCCAGTACTTC.